This passage covers 25 T cell receptor beta chains from one sample sequenced in a study of blood T cell repertoires in COVID-19. Assay: immunoSEQ multiplex PCR; the TCRdb copy retains only in-frame clones and omits some. The sample has around 140,000 clones, around 81% seen once; the top ten hold more than 8%. Sequencing was performed on peripheral blood. These receptors originate from a human donor in a cohort sampled during active COVID-19.

This clone was found once. This sequence joins TRBV19 and TRBJ2-6; 9 bases are shared with TRBD1. The length of the CDR3 is 18 residues. With 8 bases clipped from V and 2 bases from J, the junction kept 13 bases outside the gene matches. The germline CDR1 and CDR2 sequences are LNHDA and SQIVND (reference sequence). Here the CDR3 DNA reads TGTGCCAGTCAGACCGCGGGACAGGGAACCGCTGGGGCCAACGTCCTGACTTTC. Translated: CASQTAGQGTAGANVLTF.

The chain carries TRBV9 and TRBJ2-1; TRBD2 matches at 10 bases. Trimming cost V 1 base and J 7 bases; bases outside gene matches: 5. Germline values: CDR1 SGDLS, CDR2 YYNGEE. The CDR3 totals 15 residues. The CDR3: CASSVTSGVGNEQFF. The CDR3 coding sequence is TGTGCCAGCAGCGTAACTAGCGGGGTTGGGAATGAGCAGTTCTTC.

J is TRBJ2-7 and V is TRBV27, with TRBD1 as a possible D gene (6 bases). Per germline, CDR1 MNHEY and CDR2 SMNVEV (reference sequence). The CDR3 extends over 13 amino acids. The ends were cut back, 6 bases at V and 3 bases at J, with 12 bases in the middle. CDR3 nucleotide sequence: TGTGCCAGCAGCGGGGCAGGGGTCTACGAGCAGTACTTC. Residues: CASSGAGVYEQYF.

This clone turned up a few times. The chain couples TRBV28 to TRBJ1-6, with TRBD1 matching 8 bases. This CDR3 comprises 15 residues. Germline CDR1 MDHEN, CDR2 SYDVKM. V was clipped by 8 bases and J by 10 bases; unmatched bases: 13. This CDR3 reads CASRVDRDERSPLHF. CDR3 in DNA: TGTGCCAGCCGAGTGGACAGGGATGAGCGATCACCCCTCCACTTT.

The chain couples TRBV6-5 to TRBJ2-7, with D possibly being TRBD2 (6 bases). Per the germline V gene, CDR1 is MNHEY and CDR2 is SVGAGI. The V end was cut by 5 bases, the J end by 6 bases, with 17 bases between. The CDR3 loop spans 14 amino acids. DNA of the CDR3: TGTGCCAGCAGTCCCGGGCGGGGACGGGCCGAGCAGTACTTC. Amino acids: CASSPGRGRAEQYF.

CDR3: CASRGYGTSGPTDTQYF. CDR3 DNA: TGTGCCAGTAGGGGGTACGGGACTAGCGGCCCCACAGATACGCAGTATTTT. The rearrangement links TRBV19 to TRBJ2-3; 11 nucleotides align to TRBD2. Germline V gene sequence: CDR1 LNHDA, CDR2 SQIVND (reference sequence). V gave up 6 bases and J gave up 2 bases; unmatched junction bases: 10. The CDR3 runs 17 residues. The whole variable domain, remainder taken from reference TRBV19 and TRBJ2-3, is DGGITQSPKYLFRKEGQNVTLSCEQNLNHDAMYWYRQDPGQGLRLIYYSQIVNDFQKGDIAEGYSVSREKKESFPLTVTSAQKNPTAFYLCASRGYGTSGPTDTQYFGPGTRLTVL.

This sequence joins TRBV6-2 or TRBV6-3 and TRBJ2-7, with D possibly being TRBD1 (6 bases). The V end lost 2 bases, the J end lost 3 bases, and 17 bases lay between the germline ends. The CDR3 spans 16 residues. The germline V gene has CDR1 MNHEY and CDR2 SVGEGT. CDR3 sequence reads: CASSYRGSGVFYEQYF. The CDR3 DNA sequence: TGTGCCAGCAGTTACCGTGGGTCAGGGGTCTTCTACGAGCAGTACTTC.

The rearrangement joins TRBV6-5 to TRBJ2-1; 7 bases align to TRBD2. Germline loops: CDR1 MNHEY, CDR2 SVGAGI. With 6 bases clipped from V and 8 bases from J, the junction kept 10 bases outside the gene matches. The CDR3 totals 14 residues. DNA for the CDR3: TGTGCCAGCAGATGGAGCGGGATCGGCGATGAGCAGTTCTTC. The encoded protein is CASRWSGIGDEQFF.

The rearrangement joins TRBV18 to TRBJ2-7; TRBD1 might be the D (7 bases). Germline V gives CDR1 KGHSH, CDR2 LQKENI. CDR3 length: 15 amino acids. Trimming pared 4 bases from V and 0 bases from J, leaving 13 bases between. This CDR3 reads CASSLDQGGSYEQYF. DNA of the CDR3: TGTGCCAGCTCACTTGATCAGGGGGGCTCCTACGAGCAGTACTTC.

This clone was seen only once. The J gene is TRBJ1-3, the V gene TRBV14; unclear D gene. Trimming stripped 1 base from V and 10 bases from J, with 14 bases between. Germline values: CDR1 SGHDN, CDR2 FVKESK. This CDR3 is built from 14 residues. The CDR3 is CASSQVTRRGTIYF. CDR3 in DNA: TGTGCCAGCAGCCAAGTTACTCGACGAGGGACCATATATTTT.

The V gene is TRBV9, the J gene TRBJ2-5, with D tentatively TRBD2 (5 bases). In germline, CDR1 is SGDLS, CDR2 YYNGEE. Trimming removed 0 bases at V and 1 base at J, with 10 bases between. CDR3 length equals 15 residues. The CDR3 spells CASSVAGYPQETQYF. In DNA, the CDR3 is TGTGCCAGCAGCGTAGCGGGGTACCCCCAAGAGACCCAGTACTTC.

The V gene is TRBV5-4, the J gene TRBJ2-1, with TRBD2 identical over 10 bases. There are 15 residues in the CDR3. Germline CDR1 is SGHNT and CDR2 is YYREEE (reference sequence). V was pared by 5 bases and J by 0 bases, with 2 bases of the junction left unmatched. CDR3: CASSIAGGSYNEQFF. DNA of the CDR3: TGTGCCAGCAGTATAGCGGGAGGCTCCTACAATGAGCAGTTCTTC.

The chain has TRBV6-1 and TRBJ2-3, with TRBD2 matching over 9 bases. Germline CDR1 MNHNS, CDR2 SASEGT. J gave up 6 bases and V 3 bases, and 10 bases lay outside the gene matches. The CDR3 extends over 16 amino acids. CDR3 loop: CASSEGLAGSGDTQYF. The CDR3 nucleotides read TGTGCCAGCAGTGAGGGACTAGCCGGTTCCGGGGATACGCAGTATTTT.

The chain is built from TRBV19 and TRBJ2-7; D possibly corresponds to TRBD1 (6 bases). V was trimmed by 7 bases and J by 4 bases, leaving 14 bases between them. The CDR3 length is 13 residues. Looked up from germline, CDR1 is LNHDA and CDR2 is SQIVND (reference sequence). The CDR3 loop is CASNVGRGYEQYF. Written as DNA, the CDR3 is TGTGCCAGTAACGTTGGCAGGGGATACGAGCAGTACTTC.

The rearrangement uses TRBV7-9 and TRBJ2-7, with D possibly TRBD2 on 5 matching bases. The CDR3 runs to 15 residues. Per germline, CDR1 SEHNR and CDR2 FQNEAQ (reference sequence). V shed 3 bases and J shed 0 bases, with 12 bases lying between them. Here the CDR3 DNA reads TGTGCCAGCAGCTTTGGGAGCGGCTCCTCCTACGAGCAGTACTTC. This codes for CASSFGSGSSYEQYF.

The chain couples TRBV7-2 to TRBJ2-5; 9 nucleotides line up with TRBD1. J was trimmed by 4 bases and V by 7 bases; bases with no gene match: 10. The CDR3 has 15 residues. Germline loops: CDR1 SGHTA, CDR2 FQGNSA. The CDR3 protein is CASNFAGTGTETQYF. CDR3 nucleotides: TGTGCCAGCAATTTCGCTGGGACAGGGACAGAGACCCAGTACTTC. Full variable domain (rest looked up from reference TRBV7-2 and TRBJ2-5): GAGVSQSPSNKVTEKGKDVELRCDPISGHTALYWYRQSLGQGLEFLIYFQGNSAPDKSGLPSDRFSAERTGGSVSTLTIQRTQQEDSAVYLCASNFAGTGTETQYFGPGTRLLVL.

In this sample, this clone turned up once. This chain joins TRBV11-2 and TRBJ1-5; D not certain. This CDR3 region has 13 residues. Germline V CDR1 and CDR2: SGHAT, FQNNGV. V was cut by 1 base and J by 6 bases, with 7 bases left in between. CDR3 loop: CASSLARFQPQHF. The CDR3 bases are TGTGCCAGCAGCTTAGCCCGTTTTCAGCCCCAGCATTTT. The whole variable domain, filled in from reference TRBV11-2 and TRBJ1-5, reads EAGVAQSPRYKIIEKRQSVAFWCNPISGHATLYWYQQILGQGPKLLIQFQNNGVVDDSQLPKDRFSAERLKGVDSTLKIQPAKLEDSAVYLCASSLARFQPQHFGDGTRLSIL.

This clone came up a few times. One end of the junction fails to match germline, which may point to a read error. This chain joins TRBV7-8 and TRBJ2-7; 11 bases match TRBD2. CDR1 and CDR2 (germline): SGHVS, FQNEAQ. The CDR3 has 14 residues. The chain's CDR3 is CASSVAGGPYEQYF. CDR3 DNA sequence: TGTGCCAGCAGCGTAGCGGGAGGGCCCTACGAGCAGTACTTC.

This clone turned up a few times. The gene calls are TRBV5-1 and TRBJ2-7; 14 bases map to TRBD2. CDR1 and CDR2 from the germline V gene are SGHRS and YFSETQ. J gave up 2 bases and V 6 bases, and 7 bases lay outside the gene matches. There are 16 residues in the CDR3. Written as DNA, the CDR3 is TGCGCCAGCACCTGGACTAGCGGGAGGTCTACCTACGAGCAGTACTTC. Protein: CASTWTSGRSTYEQYF.

About this clone itself: This sample also contains other DNA sequences that code for the same CDR3. The chain carries TRBV3-1 (or the pseudogene TRBV3-2) and TRBJ2-7, with D possibly TRBD2 on 6 matching bases. The V end was cut by 2 bases, the J end by 0 bases, with 8 bases between. This CDR3 has 14 residues. Germline V gene sequence: CDR1 LGHDT, CDR2 YNNKEL (reference sequence). The CDR3 protein is CASSQLGSSYEQYF. CDR3 in DNA: TGTGCCAGCAGCCAACTCGGGAGCTCCTACGAGCAGTACTTC.

This clone has only a few counts. The chain is built from TRBV28 and TRBJ2-3; the match to TRBD2 covers 8 bases. The CDR3 contains 17 residues. Germline V gene data show CDR1 as MDHEN and CDR2 as SYDVKM. After removal of 6 bases from V and 6 bases from J, the junction contained 17 bases not matched to a gene. The CDR3 coding sequence is TGTGCCAGCAGGGGAGCAGGACCAAACTCGGGGGGGGATACGCAGTATTTT. Amino acid sequence: CASRGAGPNSGGDTQYF.

The chain joins TRBV4-2 to TRBJ2-2, with TRBD2 as a possible D gene (6 bases). The CDR3 has 17 amino acids. With 5 bases removed from V and 10 bases from J, the gap between germline ends came to 26 bases. CDR1 is LGHNA and CDR2 is YNFKEQ in the germline V gene. CDR3 protein: CASSYRTISARAEELFF. DNA for the CDR3: TGTGCCAGCAGCTACCGGACTATTAGCGCGAGGGCTGAGGAGCTGTTTTTT.

The V call is TRBV6-2 or TRBV6-3, the J call TRBJ1-5, with TRBD1 matching over 7 bases. After removal of 4 bases from V and 9 bases from J, the junction contained 3 bases not matched to a gene. This CDR3 spans 12 amino acids. Looked up from germline, CDR1 is MNHEY and CDR2 is SVGEGT. CDR3 sequence reads: CASSLRTGPQHF. The DNA for the CDR3 is TGTGCCAGCAGTTTGCGGACAGGGCCCCAGCATTTT.

The rearrangement uses TRBV4-3 and TRBJ2-5, with D maybe TRBD1 (6 bases). Between the trimmed V and J ends, which lost 1 base and 1 base, there was a span of 16 bases. The CDR3 totals 17 residues. Germline assignment: CDR1 LGHNA and CDR2 YSLEER. CDR3 in amino acids: CASSQAFLTGSQETQYF. Written as DNA, the CDR3 is TGCGCCAGCAGCCAAGCTTTCCTTACAGGGAGCCAAGAGACCCAGTACTTC.

This clone was seen only once. The chain employs TRBV6-5 and TRBJ1-3, with a tentative D call TRBD1 (5 bases). Trimming left V 7 bases short and J 0 bases short, with 13 bases between. The germline gives CDR1 MNHEY, CDR2 SVGAGI. This CDR3 has 15 residues. The chain's CDR3 is CASNGGVPSGNTIYF. CDR3 DNA sequence: TGTGCCAGCAACGGAGGGGTACCCTCTGGAAACACCATATATTTT.